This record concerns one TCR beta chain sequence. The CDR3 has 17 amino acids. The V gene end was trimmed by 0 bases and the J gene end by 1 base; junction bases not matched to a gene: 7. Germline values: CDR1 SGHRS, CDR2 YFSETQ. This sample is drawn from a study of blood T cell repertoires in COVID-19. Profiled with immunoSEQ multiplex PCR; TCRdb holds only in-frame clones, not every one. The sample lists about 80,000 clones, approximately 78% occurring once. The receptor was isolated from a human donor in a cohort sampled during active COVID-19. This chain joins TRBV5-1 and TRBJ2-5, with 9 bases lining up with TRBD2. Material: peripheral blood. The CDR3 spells CASSLVLGGGGQETQYF. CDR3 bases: TGCGCCAGCAGCTTGGTTCTCGGCGGGGGGGGCCAAGAGACCCAGTACTTC.